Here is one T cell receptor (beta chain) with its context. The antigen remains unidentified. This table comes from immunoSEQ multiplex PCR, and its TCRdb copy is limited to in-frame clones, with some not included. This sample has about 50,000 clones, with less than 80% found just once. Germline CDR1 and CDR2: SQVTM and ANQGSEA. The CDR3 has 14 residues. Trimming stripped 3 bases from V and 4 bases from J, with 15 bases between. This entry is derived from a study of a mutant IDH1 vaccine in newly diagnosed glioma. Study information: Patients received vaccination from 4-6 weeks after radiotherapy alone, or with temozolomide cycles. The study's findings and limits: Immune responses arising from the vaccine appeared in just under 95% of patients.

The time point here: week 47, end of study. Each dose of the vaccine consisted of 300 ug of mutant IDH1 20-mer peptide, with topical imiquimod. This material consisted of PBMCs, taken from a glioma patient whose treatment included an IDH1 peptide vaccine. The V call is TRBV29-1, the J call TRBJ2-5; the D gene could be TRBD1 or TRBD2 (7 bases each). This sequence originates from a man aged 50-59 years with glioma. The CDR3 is CSVEWQGGGETQYF. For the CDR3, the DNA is TGCAGCGTTGAGTGGCAGGGGGGGGGAGAGACCCAGTACTTC.